This T cell receptor beta chain is from a study of blood T cell repertoires in COVID-19. Here immunoSEQ multiplex PCR was the method, and the copy in TCRdb shows in-frame clones only, minus some. The repertoire holds 150,000 or so clones, with approximately 83% as singletons. Germline V gene data show CDR1 as LNHDA and CDR2 as SQIVND (reference sequence). This CDR3 has 15 residues. Germline trimming cut 10 bases from V and 2 bases from J; bases unmatched to any gene: 6. Enrollees, about 18 to 89 years old, lived in approximately 24 US areas. The study counted Cohort 3 donors as recovered given two negative PCRs, clearance, or symptom resolution.

This receptor was taken from a man in his fifties or sixties who had recovered from COVID-19. The sample was PBMCs or T cells enriched from blood (not recorded which). The chain carries TRBV19 and TRBJ2-2; 11 bases match TRBD2. The CDR3 sequence: CATKLAGVNTGELFF. CDR3 coding DNA: TGTGCCACCAAACTAGCGGGGGTTAACACCGGGGAGCTGTTTTTT.